These 17 T cell receptor beta chains were all obtained from the same sample, sequenced in a study of blood T cell repertoires in COVID-19. Sequencing used immunoSEQ multiplex PCR; TCRdb keeps in-frame clones, though not all of them. The sample has roughly 150,000 clones, 75% to 85% seen once. Material for sequencing was peripheral blood. The receptor source for this set is a man aged 45-60 years with acute or convalescent COVID-19.

This clone was seen a handful of times. The chain recombines TRBV7-9 with TRBJ1-1; TRBD1 aligns across 7 bases. This CDR3 is 12 amino acids long. V gave up 5 bases and J gave up 8 bases; unmatched junction bases: 5. Germline assignment: CDR1 SEHNR and CDR2 FQNEAQ (reference sequence). CDR3 DNA sequence: TGTGCCAGCAGCCCGAAGACAGGGGAAGCTTTCTTT. Translation gives CASSPKTGEAFF.

This rearrangement joins TRBV12-3 or TRBV12-4 to TRBJ1-5; 9 bases align to TRBD1. The CDR3 is made up of 13 amino acids. V gave up 5 bases and J gave up 7 bases; unmatched junction bases: 3. The CDR3 sequence: CASSLGQGQPQHF. CDR3 DNA: TGTGCCAGCAGTCTCGGACAGGGGCAGCCCCAGCATTTT.

The chain joins TRBV2 to TRBJ1-1, with D uncertain. V gave up 2 bases and J gave up 0 bases, with 7 bases separating them. There are 14 residues in the CDR3. The germline V gene encodes CDR1 SNHLY and CDR2 FYNNEI. The CDR3 protein is CASSEPRLNTEAFF. The DNA for the CDR3 is TGTGCCAGCAGTGAACCCAGGCTGAACACTGAAGCTTTCTTT.

This clone was detected only a few times. This chain links TRBV6-1 with TRBJ1-2, with D possibly being TRBD1 (5 bases). The germline V gene encodes CDR1 MNHNS and CDR2 SASEGT. V lost 0 bases and J 4 bases, leaving 9 bases between the germline ends. This CDR3 spans 14 amino acids. The CDR3 region has the DNA TGTGCCAGCAGTGAAGCGGGGCAGCTCTATGGCTACACCTTC. This translates into CASSEAGQLYGYTF.

The chain is built from TRBV12-3 or TRBV12-4 and TRBJ2-7, with D tentatively TRBD1 (5 bases). This CDR3 contains 12 residues. V shed 6 bases and J shed 3 bases, with 9 bases lying between them. The CDR3 spells CASSPDSYEQYF. CDR3 in DNA: TGTGCCAGCAGCCCCGACAGCTACGAGCAGTACTTC.

V usage is TRBV5-1 and J usage is TRBJ2-7; tentatively, D is TRBD1 (6 bases). The V and J ends lost 4 bases and 4 bases respectively, with 12 bases between them. Germline values: CDR1 SGHRS, CDR2 YFSETQ. The CDR3 is 13 residues long. This chain's CDR3 is CASSPGQTYEQYF. In DNA, the CDR3 is TGCGCCAGCAGCCCAGGACAGACATACGAGCAGTACTTC.

The chain couples TRBV19 to TRBJ1-3, with no clear D. The CDR3 contains 12 residues. Germline CDR1 LNHDA, CDR2 SQIVND (reference sequence). The V gene lost 6 bases and the J gene lost 0 bases, with 3 bases spanning the gap. The CDR3 loop is CASSRSGNTIYF. CDR3 in DNA: TGTGCCAGTAGCCGCTCTGGAAACACCATATATTTT.

The rearrangement joins TRBV3-1 (or the pseudogene TRBV3-2) to TRBJ1-6; 10 nucleotides match TRBD1. The V and J ends lost 1 base and 6 bases, in that order; junction bases with no gene match: 6. The CDR3 sequence is 17 residues long. Germline V gene sequence: CDR1 LGHDT, CDR2 YNNKEL (reference sequence). CDR3 nucleotide sequence: TGTGCCAGCAGCCAAGCGTCGGGACAGGGGTTTAATTCACCCCTCCACTTT. It codes for CASSQASGQGFNSPLHF.

The CDR3: CASSLVRNYGYTF. CDR3 DNA sequence: TGTGCCAGCAGCTTGGTCCGGAACTATGGCTACACCTTC. The V gene is TRBV5-5, the J gene TRBJ1-2; D ambiguous. V was clipped by 0 bases and J by 2 bases, with 5 bases between them. The CDR3 is 13 amino acids. The V gene's germline CDR1 is SGHKS and CDR2 YYEKEE (reference sequence).

This clone occurred a few times. The CDR3 here is CAISEPGLAGGDEQFF. The CDR3 coding sequence is TGTGCCATCAGTGAGCCTGGACTAGCGGGAGGGGATGAGCAGTTCTTC. The gene calls are TRBV10-3 and TRBJ2-1; TRBD2 matches at 15 bases. Germline V gene sequence: CDR1 ENHRY, CDR2 SYGVKD. Trimming removed 2 bases from V and 8 bases from J; junction bases left unmatched: 4. The CDR3 is 16 amino acids.

The J gene is TRBJ2-1, the V gene TRBV13; TRBD1 aligns across 8 bases. Trimming took 5 bases from V and 10 from J; bases not matched to a gene: 7. The CDR3 length is 13 residues. Germline-derived CDR1 and CDR2 are PRHDT and FYEKMQ (reference sequence). CDR3 bases: TGTGCCAGCAGCCCCGGACAGGGAAGAGAGCAGTTCTTC. Its translation: CASSPGQGREQFF.

The chain recombines TRBV18 with TRBJ1-1, with TRBD1 as a possible D gene (5 bases). Germline CDR1 and CDR2: KGHSH and LQKENI. CDR3 length equals 13 residues. V was cut by 2 bases and J by 4 bases, with 8 bases left in between. CDR3 bases: TGTGCCAGCTCACCAGGTAGGGGCACTGAAGCTTTCTTT. Translation gives CASSPGRGTEAFF.

The chain joins TRBV5-1 to TRBJ1-1, with TRBD1 identical over 8 bases. Losses at the gene ends were 4 bases for V and 5 bases for J; bases not matched to a gene: 7. The CDR3 loop spans 14 amino acids. Germline lookup yields CDR1 SGHRS and CDR2 YFSETQ. The CDR3 loop reads CASSPTGGETEAFF. The CDR3 DNA is TGCGCCAGCAGCCCCACAGGGGGAGAGACTGAAGCTTTCTTT.

This chain joins TRBV6-5 and TRBJ2-2; D is possibly TRBD2 (5 bases). Germline V lookup: CDR1 MNHEY, CDR2 SVGAGI. This CDR3 region has 15 residues. Trimming took off 2 bases at V and 2 bases at J, with 9 bases between the two ends. CDR3 nucleotides: TGTGCCAGCAGTTACGACGGAGGAAACACCGGGGAGCTGTTTTTT. Protein product: CASSYDGGNTGELFF.

CDR3 nucleotide sequence: TGTGCCAGCAGCCCACTAGCGGGACCCCGTTACAATGAGCAGTTCTTC. It codes for CASSPLAGPRYNEQFF. This chain links TRBV7-3 with TRBJ2-1; 10 nucleotides agree with TRBD2. The CDR3 loop spans 16 amino acids. Germline lookup yields CDR1 SGHTA and CDR2 FQGTGA. J was trimmed by 4 bases and V by 5 bases; bases with no gene match: 8.

This clone was seen many times. The chain recombines TRBV10-3 with TRBJ2-7; tentatively, D is TRBD2 (5 bases). Deletions cut 7 bases from V and 4 bases from J, with 14 bases between. The CDR3 contains 13 residues. Germline-derived CDR1 and CDR2 are ENHRY and SYGVKD. CDR3 nucleotides: TGTGCCATCAAGTCCGGGAACGATTACGAGCAGTACTTC. As protein: CAIKSGNDYEQYF.

The chain is built from TRBV27 and TRBJ1-4, with D possibly matching TRBD1 (6 bases). In germline, CDR1 is MNHEY, CDR2 SMNVEV (reference sequence). This CDR3 has 16 residues. Trimming left V 5 bases short and J 8 bases short, with 21 bases between. This CDR3 is CASSAQVDRRKEKLFF. The CDR3 DNA sequence: TGTGCCAGCAGTGCCCAAGTAGACAGGCGGAAAGAAAAACTGTTTTTT.